These 12 T cell receptor beta chains were all obtained from the same sample, sequenced in a study of shared clonotypes between healthy human individuals. Measured with immunoSEQ multiplex PCR; TCRdb has only the in-frame clones, and not every one. The sample carries 2 million to 3 million clones, 80% to 95% recorded once. Sequenced sample: naive CD4+ T cells from PBMCs. Subset in this sample: CD45RA+ positively selected. All receptors come from a man between 18 and 35 years old in good health. Some clones in this sample may be carry-over from other donors' samples.

Written as DNA, the CDR3 is TGTGCCACTCGGTGGGTGGCTGAAGCTTTCTTT. Translated, it gives CATRWVAEAFF. This chain connects TRBV6-6 to TRBJ1-1; D not certain. Trimming removed 10 bases at V and 6 bases at J, with 12 bases between. CDR1 MNHNY and CDR2 SVGAGI come from the germline V gene (reference sequence). The CDR3 extends over 11 amino acids.

The chain combines TRBV19 with TRBJ2-5; TRBD1 aligns across 9 bases. The germline V gene encodes CDR1 LNHDA and CDR2 SQIVND (reference sequence). The CDR3 sequence is 15 residues long. J was trimmed by 1 base and V by 5 bases; bases with no gene match: 5. CDR3 region: CASSGMGQGQETQYF. The CDR3, as DNA: TGTGCCAGTAGTGGGATGGGACAGGGCCAAGAGACCCAGTACTTC.

The CDR3 DNA reads as TGTGCCAGCTCACCTCTGACAGGGTTTGACATTCAGTACTTC. Protein product: CASSPLTGFDIQYF. The chain combines TRBV18 with TRBJ2-4; 7 bases match TRBD1. There are 14 residues in the CDR3. V gave up 3 bases and J gave up 8 bases; unmatched junction bases: 7. CDR1 and CDR2 (germline): KGHSH, LQKENI.

Worth noting for this clone: Other DNA sequences in this specimen translate into the identical CDR3. V is TRBV28 and J is TRBJ1-2; D is possibly TRBD1 (5 bases). Looked up from germline, CDR1 is MDHEN and CDR2 is SYDVKM. CDR3 length: 12 amino acids. V was pared by 6 bases and J by 4 bases, with 9 bases between. The CDR3 reads CASSRVGYGYTF. The CDR3 nucleotides read TGTGCCAGCAGCAGGGTGGGCTATGGCTACACCTTC.

The chain uses TRBV5-1 and TRBJ2-7; D is perhaps TRBD2 (5 bases). Germline assignment: CDR1 SGHRS and CDR2 YFSETQ. This CDR3 has 13 amino acids. Trimming removed 4 bases at V and 7 bases at J, with 15 bases between. CDR3 region: CASSPHGPGEQYF. As DNA, the CDR3 is TGCGCCAGCAGCCCCCACGGCCCGGGAGAGCAGTACTTC.

The rearrangement links TRBV5-1 to TRBJ2-3, with D perhaps TRBD1 or TRBD2 (5 bases each). Germline V gene lookup returns CDR1 SGHRS and CDR2 YFSETQ. This CDR3 has 16 residues. Trimming stripped 8 bases from V and 2 bases from J, with 21 bases between. The CDR3 sequence is CASTLGRDLPTDTQYF. CDR3 DNA: TGCGCCAGTACCCTGGGACGTGACCTCCCCACAGATACGCAGTATTTT.

This clone was seen a single time. The chain is built from TRBV7-9 and TRBJ1-5; D is unresolved. The CDR3 runs to 13 residues. V was shortened by 6 bases and J by 3 bases, with 9 bases between the two germline ends. The germline CDR1 and CDR2 sequences are SEHNR and FQNEAQ (reference sequence). The DNA for the CDR3 is TGTGCCAGCAGATCCGGGGACAATCAGCCCCAGCATTTT. As protein: CASRSGDNQPQHF.

The chain links TRBV28 to TRBJ2-1; 7 bases line up with TRBD2. The CDR3 runs 16 residues. Looked up from germline, CDR1 is MDHEN and CDR2 is SYDVKM. The ends lost 5 bases at V and 2 bases at J; junction bases unmatched: 9. In DNA form, the CDR3 reads TGTGCCAGCAGTACTTACGGGAGGCCCACCTACAATGAGCAGTTCTTC. Its translation: CASSTYGRPTYNEQFF.

CDR3 bases: TGTGCCAGCTCACCCAGGGACCCCACAGATACGCAGTATTTT. Protein sequence: CASSPRDPTDTQYF. The chain employs TRBV18 and TRBJ2-3; tentatively, D is TRBD1 or TRBD2 (5 bases each). V was clipped by 3 bases and J by 2 bases, with 9 bases between them. The CDR3 loop spans 14 amino acids. CDR1 and CDR2 (germline): KGHSH, LQKENI.

V gene TRBV7-8 combines with J gene TRBJ2-5, with a possible D match to TRBD1 (6 bases). CDR1 and CDR2 from the germline V gene are SGHVS and FQNEAQ. This CDR3 is 14 amino acids long. Trimming shortened V by 5 bases and J by 4 bases, and 14 bases separated the two germline ends. Here the CDR3 reads CASSLTGKTETQYF. CDR3 nucleotide sequence: TGTGCCAGCAGCCTAACAGGGAAAACAGAGACCCAGTACTTC.

The chain links TRBV6-6 to TRBJ2-5; a weak D match, TRBD1 (6 bases). The J call is in doubt because the DNA end fits TRBJ2-7 better. The CDR3 spans 14 residues. The V gene's germline CDR1 is MNHNY and CDR2 SVGAGI (reference sequence). Here the CDR3 reads CASSNPGHDYEQYF. DNA for the CDR3: TGTGCCAGCAGTAACCCGGGACATGATTACGAGCAGTACTTC.

The rearrangement links TRBV11-2 to TRBJ2-5; 8 nucleotides agree with TRBD2. This CDR3 comprises 14 residues. J gave up 4 bases and V 3 bases, and 4 bases lay outside the gene matches. From germline, CDR1 is SGHAT and CDR2 FQNNGV. The CDR3 bases are TGTGCCAGCAGCTTTTCTGCGGGAGGAGAGACCCAGTACTTC. Amino acids: CASSFSAGGETQYF.